The present T cell receptor (beta chain) was sequenced within a study of cytomegalovirus exposure and HLA in healthy donors. Whole-study findings and limits: Cytomegalovirus status was reportedly diagnosed by the classifier with high specificity and sensitivity. The study carried out a later analysis of TCR beta sequences. It associated some 15,000 of them with specific HLA alleles at a false discovery rate of 0.05. Cytomegalovirus association was assigned to about 180 TCR beta chains. Earlier results showed most TCR beta V segments being productive about 87% or about 30% of the time.

13 Jbeta primers and 60 Vbeta primers were used for the PCR. The repertoire was sequenced with immunoSEQ multiplex PCR; TCRdb's copy has only in-frame clones and lacks some. The sample shows 85,000 to 90,000 clones, and roughly 14% sits with its ten largest clones. To note about this clone: Its antigen is undetermined.

The V segment lost 2 bases and the J segment 9 bases; nucleotides outside the gene matches: 11. Per germline, CDR1 SEHNR and CDR2 FQNEAQ (reference sequence). CDR3 length equals 16 residues. The sequence came from a man aged 50-60 years in good health and CMV-seropositive. This sequence joins TRBV7-9 and TRBJ2-7, with 12 nucleotides matching TRBD1. Sequenced: PBMCs. As DNA, the CDR3 is TGTGCCAGCAGCTTACAACCTGGGACAGGGGGCCTTGTGCAGTACTTC. It specifies CASSLQPGTGGLVQYF.